This T cell receptor beta chain was obtained from a study of spatial heterogeneity in lung cancer. Study-level points and caveats: Expanded intratumoral alpha and beta TCR counts tracked tumor mutation counts.

CDR1 is SNHLY, CDR2 FYNNEI, per germline. The CDR3 runs 13 residues. The V gene lost 7 bases and the J gene lost 8 bases, with 15 bases spanning the gap. This clonotype ranks as medium-sized (0.01 to 0.1%). Its specificity is not known. The time point denotes: sample taken at primary tumor resection. The donor group consisted of roughly 76 patients who had untreated, early-stage non-small cell lung cancer. TCRdb fed the 5' RACE reads into MiXCR, producing one record per CDR3 protein. The sample lists about 3,600 distinct CDR3 sequences, roughly 3.9% occurring once. The rearrangement uses TRBV2 and TRBJ2-1; D possibly corresponds to TRBD1 (7 bases). The material sequenced was lung tumor tissue, taken at surgery. The sequence was obtained from a male donor with early-stage non-small cell lung cancer. The CDR3 coding sequence is TGTGCCAGCACAGGGGGGTTGGGGTATGAGCAGTTCTTC. Encoded protein: CASTGGLGYEQFF. The whole variable domain, filled in from reference TRBV2 and TRBJ2-1, reads EPEVTQTPSHQVTQMGQEVILRCVPISNHLYFYWYRQILGQKVEFLVSFYNNEISEKSEIFDDQFSVERPDGSNFTLKIRSTKLEDSAMYFCASTGGLGYEQFFGPGTRLTVL.